The present TCR beta chain was sequenced within a study of shared T cell receptors in the human thymus. Trimming removed 4 bases from V and 5 bases from J; junction bases left unmatched: 6. This CDR3 contains 15 residues. In germline, CDR1 is MNHEY, CDR2 SMNVEV (reference sequence). Some clones are missing from TCRdb's copy, which holds only in-frame ones; the method was immunoSEQ multiplex PCR. The sample has about 500,000 clones; about four fifths are singletons. The same data also contributed to another study, on human thymus T cells. Per that study: Infants, healthy and Finnish, who were having corrective surgery for congenital heart defects served as donors. Resections from corrective heart surgery supplied the thymus tissue. Biased V and J segment usage appeared in thymus and peripheral blood.

Sequenced: thymocytes. The receptor was derived from a boy younger than two with a congenital heart defect. The V and J genes are TRBV27 and TRBJ2-5, with 11 bases that match TRBD1. CDR3 sequence (DNA): TGTGCCAGCAGTTGGACAGGGGGCATTGGGGAGACCCAGTACTTC. Residues: CASSWTGGIGETQYF.